This TCR beta chain was documented in a study of blood T cell repertoires in COVID-19 (dated by TCRdb to 2018 to 2021). Background for the entire study: Samples covering the acute and convalescent phases of COVID-19 were provided by collaborators in the United States, Italy and Spain. The prospective study material was composed of cDNA or gDNA derived from T cells, B-cell-depleted T cells, or PBMCs. Subjects who had been exposed to COVID-19, were actively infected with it, or had recovered from it provided the deeply sampled blood TCRbeta repertoires that made up the dataset. The repertoires were released in a freely available public database intended as a resource for research on the immune response to SARS-CoV-2. Samples came from the ongoing ImmuneRACE study (first 160 participants) plus 1,254 subjects from 6 global collaborators. The sample metadata nearly always contained a de-identified subject ID, COVID-19 status, age in years and sex. Where HLA class I and class II types were available, the types were taken from metadata supplied by the sample provider, not from assay-based typing.

Collaborating institutions collected whole blood in K2EDTA tubes following their own protocols. Collaborator samples were shipped for TCRbeta analysis as frozen whole blood, isolated PBMCs, or DNA extracted from either sample type. The immunoSEQ Assay, a bias-controlled multiplex PCR, was used to amplify TCRbeta CDR3 regions from genomic DNA. As for how the authors treated the data: The number of nucleated cells in each sample was estimated from the amplification of reference gene primers within the assay. Sequence reads were collapsed and filtered to measure the absolute abundance of every unique TCRbeta CDR3 rearrangement. For each sample, productive Simpson clonality was calculated as the square root of Simpson's diversity index across productive rearrangements. TCRdb holds this immuneACCESS table with in-frame rearrangements only. Some clones are missing; in checked studies, unresolved V genes explain under half, and the rest has no known cause. The V and J calls and clone size are taken from that table; D and trimming were inferred from the DNA. Within this sample are under 200,000 clones, with 86% of them counted one time only. Clones ranked in the top ten supply less than 1% of the sample.

The CDR3 goes from the cysteine to the phenylalanine over 17 residues. CDR3 DNA only is kept here, 51 bases in frame from base 1. CDR1 and CDR2 are read off the germline V gene as SGHRS and YFSETQ. The junction shows trimming of 3 bases on V and 1 base on J, and the gene matches do not reach 4 bases of it. Note on this clone: Its antigen is still unknown. Base qualities are not at hand, and no much larger clone is one base apart.

The paper as a whole reports these results and caveats: How much clinical and demographic metadata was included differed by source and by participant, and the metadata was provided uncurated.

The source is a man aged 18 to 30 with acute or convalescent COVID-19. The sequence links TRBV5-1 to TRBJ2-3, and 14 junction bases match TRBD2. The sample was peripheral blood. For the CDR3, the sequence is CASSSGLAGARTDTQYF. The bases read TGCGCCAGCAGCTCGGGACTAGCGGGGGCCCGCACAGATACGCAGTATTTT. The CDR3 plus the reference TRBV5-1 and TRBJ2-3 genes for the other parts give the full variable domain: KAGVTQTPRYLIKTRGQQVTLSCSPISGHRSVSWYQQTPGQGLQFLFEYFSETQRNKGNFPGRFSGRQFSNSRSEMNVSTLELGDSALYLCASSSGLAGARTDTQYFGPGTRLTVL.